The 27 T cell receptor beta chains below were found in one sample sequenced in a study of human T cells and chemical hapten exposure. Via MiXCR, TCRdb re-called the RACE reads, giving one row per CDR3 protein. Of more than 65,000 distinct CDR3 sequences in the sample, approximately 8% are singletons; the top ten hold around 1.5%. Stated time point: patch test 1, 2 weeks after DPC sensitization. The sample's treatment: therapeutic diphenylcyclopropenone sensitization with weekly scalp DPC. The sample in question was whole blood, obtained in connection with sensitization to the hapten diphenylcyclopropenone (DPC). Receptors originate from a woman in her 30s with alopecia areata. Some clones in this sample may be carry-over from other donors' samples.

The chain couples TRBV7-8 to TRBJ1-4; TRBD1 matches 7 bases. The germline CDR1 and CDR2 sequences are SGHVS and FQNEAQ. V gave up 5 bases and J gave up 0 bases; unmatched junction bases: 3. The CDR3 extends over 15 amino acids. The CDR3 DNA is TGTGCCAGCAGCCAAACAGGGGCAACTAATGAAAAACTGTTTTTT. As protein: CASSQTGATNEKLFF.

This clonotype showed up many times. The V and J genes are TRBV5-1 and TRBJ2-5; 7 bases align to TRBD1. The trim removed 4 bases at V and 0 bases at J, leaving 3 bases unmatched. Germline V CDR1 and CDR2: SGHRS, YFSETQ. This CDR3 spans 14 amino acids. CDR3 sequence reads: CASSVTGYQETQYF. The CDR3 DNA follows: TGCGCCAGCAGCGTGACAGGGTACCAAGAGACCCAGTACTTC.

This clonotype was recorded many times. V and J are TRBV18 and TRBJ1-4; possibly TRBD1 for D (5 bases). The CDR3 totals 15 residues. Germline CDR1 reads KGHSH; CDR2 reads LQKENI. The germline V and J ends were trimmed by 6 bases and 3 bases, with 14 bases remaining between them. The CDR3 sequence is CASSHDRSSNEKLFF. The CDR3 DNA sequence: TGTGCCAGCTCGCACGACAGAAGTTCTAATGAAAAACTGTTTTTT.

This clonotype has a count of ten or more. V usage is TRBV20-1 and J usage is TRBJ1-1; TRBD1 aligns across 7 bases. This CDR3 has 15 amino acids. V shed 6 bases, J shed 4 bases, and the junction held 14 bases outside the gene matches. CDR1 and CDR2 (germline): DFQATT, SNEGSKA (reference sequence). The CDR3 region has the DNA TGCAGTGCCCCACTAAGCGGAGGGGGCGTCACTGAAGCTTTCTTT. Its translation is CSAPLSGGGVTEAFF.

This clonotype appeared many times. The chain has TRBV2 and TRBJ2-7, with no clear D. The CDR3 totals 14 residues. Trimming cost V 7 bases and J 2 bases, with 15 bases left between them. CDR1 is SNHLY and CDR2 is FYNNEI in the germline V gene. The CDR3 loop reads CASTLNLGAYEQYF. The DNA for the CDR3 is TGTGCCAGCACCCTGAATCTTGGGGCCTACGAGCAGTACTTC. Variable domain in full (rest from reference TRBV2 and TRBJ2-7): EPEVTQTPSHQVTQMGQEVILRCVPISNHLYFYWYRQILGQKVEFLVSFYNNEISEKSEIFDDQFSVERPDGSNFTLKIRSTKLEDSAMYFCASTLNLGAYEQYFGPGTRLTVT.

The CDR3, as DNA: TGTGCCACCAGCAGAGGGGGGTCTAGCAATCAGCCCCAGCATTTT. Translating it yields CATSRGGSSNQPQHF. The V and J genes are TRBV15 and TRBJ1-5; weak D call: TRBD1 (5 bases). V lost 1 base, J lost 0 bases, and 7 bases lay in between. Germline V lookup: CDR1 LNHNV, CDR2 YYDKDF (reference sequence). The CDR3 runs to 15 residues.

The table lists this clonotype with many counts. The rearrangement uses TRBV9 and TRBJ2-7; tentatively, D is TRBD2 (5 bases). The CDR3 totals 13 residues. The V and J ends lost 5 bases and 3 bases respectively, with 12 bases between them. The germline gives CDR1 SGDLS, CDR2 YYNGEE. The DNA of the CDR3 is TGTGCCAGCAGTCGGGATGGTTTCTACGAGCAGTACTTC. Its translation: CASSRDGFYEQYF.

This clonotype appeared many times. The chain joins TRBV5-1 to TRBJ1-2, with TRBD1 matching over 12 bases. Per germline, CDR1 SGHRS and CDR2 YFSETQ. V gave up 1 base and J gave up 6 bases; unmatched junction bases: 10. The CDR3 runs to 17 residues. CDR3 DNA: TGCGCCAGCAGCTTGAACGTGGGGACAGGGGGCGTTGATGGCTACACCTTC. As protein: CASSLNVGTGGVDGYTF.

J is TRBJ1-5 and V is TRBV19; D is unresolved. Germline values: CDR1 LNHDA, CDR2 SQIVND (reference sequence). CDR3 size: 15 residues. V lost 3 bases, J lost 0 bases, and 9 bases lay in between. In DNA, the CDR3 is TGTGCCAGTAGTATTTCAGGTTTTAGCAATCAGCCCCAGCATTTT. It is translated as CASSISGFSNQPQHF.

The chain is built from TRBV10-3 and TRBJ1-1, with D uncertain. The germline V gene has CDR1 ENHRY and CDR2 SYGVKD. The CDR3 is 18 residues long. Trimming removed 0 bases from V and 2 bases from J, with 19 bases in between. In nucleotides, the CDR3 is TGTGCCATCAGTGAGTCGGAGAAGTTTCGGAGTCGAAACACTGAAGCTTTCTTT. Translation: CAISESEKFRSRNTEAFF.

In DNA, the CDR3 is TGCGCCAGCAGCTTGGGTAACCAGGGTTCTAATGGCTACACCTTC. It is translated as CASSLGNQGSNGYTF. V usage is TRBV5-1 and J usage is TRBJ1-2; a possible D gene is TRBD1 (5 bases). The CDR3 loop spans 15 amino acids. Trimming stripped 0 bases from V and 6 bases from J, with 15 bases between. From germline, CDR1 is SGHRS and CDR2 YFSETQ.

The CDR3 loop is CASRSGRKEAFF. The CDR3 DNA is TGTGCCAGCAGATCAGGGAGGAAAGAAGCTTTCTTT. V and J are TRBV13 and TRBJ1-1, with D possibly matching TRBD1 (5 bases). V was trimmed by 6 bases and J by 8 bases, leaving 13 bases between them. The CDR3 extends over 12 amino acids. Germline assignment: CDR1 PRHDT and CDR2 FYEKMQ (reference sequence).

In its sample, this clonotype was seen many times. Sequence at one end of the junction differs from germline and may be a read error. This chain links TRBV7-7 with TRBJ2-3; 9 bases match TRBD2. The germline gives CDR1 SSHAT, CDR2 FNYEAQ (reference sequence). CDR3 length: 15 residues. CDR3 nucleotides: TGTGCTAGCAGCCTCGGGACTAGCTTCCTGGATACGCAGTATTTT. This translates into CASSLGTSFLDTQYF.

Concerning this clonotype itself: This could be a read error, since a much larger clone is one nucleotide away. This chain joins TRBV29-1 and TRBJ1-2; perhaps TRBD1 as D (6 bases). The CDR3 sequence is 13 residues long. CDR1 is SQVTM, CDR2 ANQGSEA, per germline. The CDR3 reads CSIENRENYGYTF. As DNA, the CDR3 is TGCAGCATTGAGAACAGGGAAAACTATGGCTACACCTTC.

This chain uses TRBV11-2 with TRBJ1-4; 7 bases map to TRBD1. The CDR3 has 16 residues. CDR1 and CDR2 (germline): SGHAT, FQNNGV. V gave up 5 bases and J gave up 0 bases; unmatched junction bases: 6. The CDR3 here is CASSPGQPATNEKLFF. In nucleotides, the CDR3 is TGTGCCAGCAGCCCGGGACAGCCTGCAACTAATGAAAAACTGTTTTTT. Using reference TRBV11-2 and TRBJ1-4 for the parts outside the CDR3, the full variable domain is EAGVAQSPRYKIIEKRQSVAFWCNPISGHATLYWYQQILGQGPKLLIQFQNNGVVDDSQLPKDRFSAERLKGVDSTLKIQPAKLEDSAVYLCASSPGQPATNEKLFFGSGTQLSVL.

This clonotype was observed a handful of times. V gene TRBV5-1 combines with J gene TRBJ1-1; D is undetermined. The CDR3 contains 13 residues. Germline V gene lookup returns CDR1 SGHRS and CDR2 YFSETQ. V shed 1 base and J shed 1 base, with 5 bases lying between them. CDR3 DNA: TGCGCCAGCAGCTTGTACGCGAACACTGAAGCTTTCTTT. It codes for CASSLYANTEAFF.

The rearrangement uses TRBV12-3 or TRBV12-4 and TRBJ2-2; 9 positions match TRBD2. J was trimmed by 0 bases and V by 7 bases; bases with no gene match: 6. The CDR3 totals 16 residues. The DNA for the CDR3 is TGTGCCAGCACCCTGGGACTAGCTACGAACACCGGGGAGCTGTTTTTT. Protein product: CASTLGLATNTGELFF.

Regarding this clonotype: A clone one base away is much larger, so this may be a read error. The rearrangement links TRBV5-1 to TRBJ2-5, with 9 bases matching TRBD1. The CDR3 spans 13 residues. Germline CDR1 SGHRS, CDR2 YFSETQ. In DNA, the CDR3 is TGCACCAGCACCGGACAGGGGTCGGAGACCCAGTACTTC. Protein sequence: CTSTGQGSETQYF.

This clonotype was counted many times. The chain couples TRBV5-1 to TRBJ1-1; TRBD1 aligns across 10 bases. V gave up 4 bases and J gave up 3 bases; unmatched junction bases: 6. Germline loops: CDR1 SGHRS, CDR2 YFSETQ. This CDR3 region has 15 residues. The CDR3 bases are TGCGCCAGCAGCCATCGACAGGGGGCGGACACTGAAGCTTTCTTT. The encoded protein is CASSHRQGADTEAFF. Looking up the rest from reference TRBV5-1 and TRBJ1-1 gives the full variable domain: KAGVTQTPRYLIKTRGQQVTLSCSPISGHRSVSWYQQTPGQGLQFLFEYFSETQRNKGNFPGRFSGRQFSNSRSEMNVSTLELGDSALYLCASSHRQGADTEAFFGQGTRLTVV.

This clonotype appeared many times. The J gene is TRBJ2-3, the V gene TRBV23-1, with 8 bases fitting TRBD1. TRBV23-1 is an open reading frame whose function is uncertain. The CDR3 runs to 16 residues. The junction had 4 bases not matched to a gene; V was cut back by 0 bases and J by 2 bases. CDR3 bases: TGCGCCAGCAGTCAATCGAGGGACAGGTCCACAGATACGCAGTATTTT. It specifies CASSQSRDRSTDTQYF.

This clonotype was picked up a small number of times. The chain recombines TRBV11-3 with TRBJ1-6; no clear D. The CDR3 totals 16 residues. The V end lost 5 bases, the J end lost 6 bases, and 17 bases lay between the germline ends. Germline loops: CDR1 SGHNT, CDR2 YENEEA. The CDR3 spells CASSPVTVPVNSPLHF. The CDR3 DNA reads TGTGCCAGCAGCCCTGTGACGGTCCCAGTTAATTCACCCCTCCACTTT.

The rearrangement links TRBV15 to TRBJ2-1; 7 bases fit TRBD2. After removal of 3 bases from V and 5 bases from J, the junction contained 10 bases not matched to a gene. The CDR3 is 16 residues long. Germline CDR1 and CDR2: LNHNV and YYDKDF (reference sequence). CDR3 nucleotides: TGTGCCACCAGCAGCCTGACTAGCAGCTTCCACAATGAGCAGTTCTTC. Residues: CATSSLTSSFHNEQFF.

CDR3 nucleotide sequence: TGTGCCAGCAGATCAGGACAGCGCACAGATACGCAGTATTTT. This gives the protein CASRSGQRTDTQYF. The rearrangement uses TRBV5-4 and TRBJ2-3, with a tentative D call TRBD1 (6 bases). Germline-derived CDR1 and CDR2 are SGHNT and YYREEE (reference sequence). Trimming stripped 5 bases from V and 1 base from J, with 11 bases between. CDR3 length: 14 amino acids.

This clonotype was found many times. The V call is TRBV20-1, the J call TRBJ1-1; no definite D call. The germline CDR1 and CDR2 sequences are DFQATT and SNEGSKA (reference sequence). This CDR3 is built from 15 residues. V dropped 3 bases and J dropped 0 bases, with 14 bases sitting between them. CDR3: CSASKRQPLNTEAFF. The CDR3 region has the DNA TGCAGTGCTAGTAAGAGACAACCGTTGAACACTGAAGCTTTCTTT.

This clonotype was seen more than once but under ten times. V and J are TRBV12-3 or TRBV12-4 and TRBJ1-5; 12 nucleotides line up with TRBD1. With 1 base clipped from V and 6 bases from J, the junction kept 4 bases outside the gene matches. The CDR3 runs to 16 residues. The CDR3 reads CASSLDGTGGSQPQHF. The CDR3 coding sequence is TGTGCCAGCAGTTTAGATGGGACAGGGGGCAGTCAGCCCCAGCATTTT.

This clonotype has a count of ten or more. This sequence joins TRBV20-1 and TRBJ1-5; 7 bases line up with TRBD1. V was pared by 3 bases and J by 6 bases, with 2 bases of the junction left unmatched. The CDR3 contains 12 residues. The germline gives CDR1 DFQATT, CDR2 SNEGSKA (reference sequence). Here the CDR3 DNA reads TGCAGTGCTAGGACAGGGCTTCAGCCCCAGCATTTT. It codes for CSARTGLQPQHF.

This clonotype has ten or more counts. This chain connects TRBV12-3 or TRBV12-4 to TRBJ2-7; either TRBD1 or TRBD2 may fit D (5 bases each). This CDR3 has 15 amino acids. The V gene lost 4 bases and the J gene lost 2 bases, with 15 bases spanning the gap. The CDR3 nucleotides read TGTGCCAGCAGTTCCCCCGGGACGGCCCCCTACGAGCAGTACTTC. The encoded protein is CASSSPGTAPYEQYF.